The 23 T cell receptor beta chains presented below share a single source sample, sequenced in a study of shared clonotypes between healthy human individuals. Sequenced by immunoSEQ multiplex PCR; TCRdb stores in-frame clones only, minus some. The sample holds roughly 520,000 clones; approximately 95% are singletons and the top ten take approximately 0.067%. Sequencing was carried out using naive CD4+ T cells sorted from blood. As for subset: CD45RA+ positively selected. Source of these receptors: a woman in her 30s in good health.

The chain has TRBV27 and TRBJ2-1, with 9 bases that match TRBD2. CDR3 length: 17 amino acids. Germline CDR1 and CDR2: MNHEY and SMNVEV (reference sequence). V dropped 8 bases and J dropped 2; count of bases not matched to a gene: 13. CDR3 loop: CASPLPAGGPPYNEQFF. The CDR3 bases are TGTGCCAGCCCCTTACCCGCGGGAGGGCCCCCCTACAATGAGCAGTTCTTC.

The chain recombines TRBV6-1 with TRBJ2-2; 7 bases agree with TRBD2. Germline V lookup: CDR1 MNHNS, CDR2 SASEGT. The CDR3 covers 18 residues. V was pared by 0 bases and J by 0 bases, with 7 bases of the junction left unmatched. The CDR3 DNA reads as TGTGCCAGCAGTGAAGCGTTGGTGGGAGGGGCGAACACCGGGGAGCTGTTTTTT. It specifies CASSEALVGGANTGELFF.

The rearrangement joins TRBV5-1 to TRBJ2-1; 9 nucleotides align to TRBD1. V was pared by 4 bases and J by 8 bases, with 7 bases of the junction left unmatched. Germline V CDR1 and CDR2: SGHRS, YFSETQ. The CDR3 runs to 14 residues. The CDR3 loop is CASSPGQGLDEQFF. CDR3 DNA: TGCGCCAGCAGCCCGGGACAGGGATTAGATGAGCAGTTCTTC.

The chain has TRBV11-2 and TRBJ2-1; unclear D gene. Trimming took 1 base from V and 9 from J, leaving 13 bases between them. Germline CDR1 reads SGHAT; CDR2 reads FQNNGV. The CDR3 is 14 residues long. The CDR3 loop reads CASSLVISSGEQFF. The CDR3 DNA follows: TGTGCCAGCAGCTTAGTTATTTCTTCAGGTGAGCAGTTCTTC.

The rearrangement joins TRBV7-4 to TRBJ1-3; TRBD1 is a possible D gene (5 bases). Germline V CDR1 and CDR2: SGHVT, SQSDAQ. The CDR3 has 12 residues. V shed 1 base and J shed 9 bases, with 7 bases lying between them. The CDR3 DNA follows: TGTGCCAGCAGCTTAGTCGGGGGCACCATATATTTT. It is translated as CASSLVGGTIYF.

The chain has TRBV27 and TRBJ2-7; the match to TRBD1 covers 7 bases. The J segment lost 0 bases and the V segment lost 5 bases, leaving 10 bases of the junction unmatched. CDR1 and CDR2 from the germline V gene are MNHEY and SMNVEV (reference sequence). CDR3 length: 16 residues. This CDR3 is CASSGKGQRSSYEQYF. The CDR3 DNA reads TGTGCCAGCAGTGGAAAGGGACAGAGGAGCTCCTACGAGCAGTACTTC.

This chain uses TRBV28 with TRBJ1-5; maybe TRBD1 (6 bases). V lost 2 bases, J lost 7 bases, and 21 bases lay in between. This CDR3 has 17 amino acids. Germline V CDR1 and CDR2: MDHEN, SYDVKM. CDR3 sequence: CASSLRWQGLMGQPQHF. The CDR3 DNA is TGTGCCAGCAGTTTAAGATGGCAGGGGCTTATGGGGCAGCCCCAGCATTTT. Full variable domain (outside the CDR3, taken from reference TRBV28 and TRBJ1-5): DVKVTQSSRYLVKRTGEKVFLECVQDMDHENMFWYRQDPGLGLRLIYFSYDVKMKEKGDIPEGYSVSREKKERFSLILESASTNQTSMYLCASSLRWQGLMGQPQHFGDGTRLSIL.

This rearrangement joins TRBV21-1 to TRBJ1-1; the DNA was not compared with TRBD1, the D call given in the table. TRBV21-1 is listed as a pseudogene. This CDR3 spans 13 amino acids. This CDR3 is CASSRGLDTEAFF. The CDR3, as DNA: TGTGCCAGCTCAAGGGGGCTTGACACTGAAGCTTTCTTT.

The chain couples TRBV28 to TRBJ1-1; TRBD1 agrees at 7 bases. Germline CDR1 reads MDHEN; CDR2 reads SYDVKM. The CDR3 extends over 14 amino acids. Trimming removed 1 base from V and 6 bases from J; junction bases left unmatched: 5. CDR3 coding DNA: TGTGCCAGCAGTTTATCCGACAGGGTGGCTGAAGCTTTCTTT. It is translated as CASSLSDRVAEAFF.

The V and J genes are TRBV14 and TRBJ2-5; 7 nucleotides agree with TRBD1. The CDR3 is 13 residues long. Germline values: CDR1 SGHDN, CDR2 FVKESK. V dropped 2 bases and J dropped 5; count of bases not matched to a gene: 2. DNA of the CDR3: TGTGCCAGCAGCCAAAACAGGGGCGAGACCCAGTACTTC. It yields the protein CASSQNRGETQYF.

The rearrangement links TRBV7-9 to TRBJ2-7; 12 bases fit TRBD2. The CDR3 extends over 17 amino acids. The germline gives CDR1 SEHNR, CDR2 FQNEAQ (reference sequence). The V and J ends lost 1 base and 5 bases, in that order; junction bases with no gene match: 9. The CDR3 nucleotides are TGTGCCAGCAGCTTAGGCCTGGGACTAGCGGGCGGAGACGAGCAGTACTTC. Translated: CASSLGLGLAGGDEQYF. Based on the CDR3 plus reference TRBV7-9 and TRBJ2-7, the full variable domain is DTGVSQNPRHKITKRGQNVTFRCDPISEHNRLYWYRQTLGQGPEFLTYFQNEAQLEKSRLLSDRFSAERPKGSFSTLEIQRTEQGDSAMYLCASSLGLGLAGGDEQYFGPGTRLTVT.

The chain carries TRBV7-9 and TRBJ2-4; D is unresolved. Trimming left V 5 bases short and J 0 bases short, with 11 bases between. The CDR3 spans 15 residues. Germline V gene lookup returns CDR1 SEHNR and CDR2 FQNEAQ (reference sequence). The CDR3 region is CASSRVTVAKNIQYF. The CDR3 DNA reads TGTGCCAGCAGCCGAGTGACGGTAGCCAAAAACATTCAGTACTTC.

The rearrangement uses TRBV10-3 and TRBJ2-7; either TRBD1 or TRBD2 may supply D (5 bases each). V was trimmed by 6 bases and J by 5 bases, leaving 11 bases between them. The germline CDR1 and CDR2 sequences are ENHRY and SYGVKD. This CDR3 has 12 amino acids. The CDR3 here is CAIRRGVHEQYF. The CDR3 coding sequence is TGTGCCATCAGGAGGGGCGTACACGAGCAGTACTTC.

This chain links TRBV28 with TRBJ2-1, with D perhaps given as TRBD1 or TRBD2 (5 bases each). The V and J ends lost 3 bases and 10 bases respectively, with 22 bases between them. Germline assignment: CDR1 MDHEN and CDR2 SYDVKM. The CDR3 runs 16 residues. CDR3 coding DNA: TGTGCCAGCAGTTTGGTCTCCGGGGCCGACGGTCGGGAGCAGTTCTTC. It translates to CASSLVSGADGREQFF.

In its sample, this clone was seen a few times. This chain links TRBV5-6 with TRBJ1-2; unclear D gene. Trimming removed 1 base from V and 4 bases from J, with 5 bases in between. In germline, CDR1 is SGHDT, CDR2 YYEEEE. The CDR3 consists of 12 residues. In DNA, the CDR3 is TGTGCCAGCAGCTTGTACAGCTATGGCTACACCTTC. This gives the protein CASSLYSYGYTF.

The gene calls are TRBV15 and TRBJ2-2, with TRBD1 matching 12 bases. Germline values: CDR1 LNHNV, CDR2 YYDKDF (reference sequence). The CDR3 covers 21 residues. Trimming at V came to 4 bases and at J to 6 bases, leaving 21 bases not matched to a gene. The CDR3 sequence: CATSTPWGTGGISGSAGELFF. The CDR3 nucleotides read TGTGCCACCAGCACTCCCTGGGGGACAGGGGGCATCAGCGGGAGTGCCGGGGAGCTGTTTTTT.

The V gene is TRBV2, the J gene TRBJ1-1; a possible D gene is TRBD1 (5 bases). The length of the CDR3 is 15 residues. V lost 1 base, J lost 4 bases, and 13 bases lay in between. Germline values: CDR1 SNHLY, CDR2 FYNNEI. The CDR3 DNA sequence: TGTGCCAGCAGTGAAGGAGGGGTCGGGGGCACTGAAGCTTTCTTT. Protein product: CASSEGGVGGTEAFF.

In its sample, this clone was seen once. This chain joins TRBV7-2 and TRBJ2-3, with D perhaps matching TRBD2 (5 bases). V was cut by 4 bases and J by 5 bases, with 13 bases left in between. The CDR3 has 14 residues. Germline lookup yields CDR1 SGHTA and CDR2 FQGNSA. CDR3 coding DNA: TGTGCCAGCAGCTCGTGGGCGGGCGGAGATACGCAGTATTTT. Translation: CASSSWAGGDTQYF.

The J gene is TRBJ1-2, the V gene TRBV5-1; the D gene is possibly TRBD1 (5 bases). The CDR3 totals 12 residues. The germline V gene has CDR1 SGHRS and CDR2 YFSETQ. The V gene lost 4 bases and the J gene lost 8 bases, with 12 bases spanning the gap. DNA for the CDR3: TGCGCCAGCAGCGCCCAGGGAGACGGCTACACCTTC. Translated, it gives CASSAQGDGYTF.

V and J are TRBV10-2 and TRBJ2-7, with TRBD1 as a possible D gene (6 bases). The CDR3 is made up of 13 amino acids. Germline CDR1 is WSHSY and CDR2 is SAAADI. V lost 4 bases to trimming and J lost 6 bases, with 13 bases between them. The CDR3 protein is CASSGQGSSEQYF. CDR3 bases: TGCGCCAGCAGTGGCCAGGGGTCGAGCGAGCAGTACTTC.

The chain is built from TRBV5-6 and TRBJ2-7, with D possibly being TRBD2 (7 bases). The CDR3 length is 14 residues. CDR1 is SGHDT and CDR2 is YYEEEE in the germline V gene. With 6 bases removed from V and 6 bases from J, the gap between germline ends came to 19 bases. This CDR3 is CASTEGGGGGEQYF. CDR3 coding DNA: TGTGCCAGCACCGAAGGTGGAGGGGGGGGCGAGCAGTACTTC.

The rearrangement joins TRBV28 to TRBJ1-2; no definite D call. The germline V gene encodes CDR1 MDHEN and CDR2 SYDVKM. CDR3 length equals 13 residues. V was cut by 4 bases and J by 8 bases, with 14 bases left in between. CDR3 region: CASSSRPKLGYTF. Here the CDR3 DNA reads TGTGCCAGCAGTTCCCGCCCTAAGTTGGGCTACACCTTC.

The rearrangement uses TRBV11-2 and TRBJ2-7; D gene ambiguous. V was trimmed by 5 bases and J by 9 bases, leaving 14 bases between them. Germline values: CDR1 SGHAT, CDR2 FQNNGV. This CDR3 is 12 amino acids long. The DNA for the CDR3 is TGTGCCAGCAGCCCGATTCAAGGTATGCAGTACTTC. It encodes CASSPIQGMQYF.